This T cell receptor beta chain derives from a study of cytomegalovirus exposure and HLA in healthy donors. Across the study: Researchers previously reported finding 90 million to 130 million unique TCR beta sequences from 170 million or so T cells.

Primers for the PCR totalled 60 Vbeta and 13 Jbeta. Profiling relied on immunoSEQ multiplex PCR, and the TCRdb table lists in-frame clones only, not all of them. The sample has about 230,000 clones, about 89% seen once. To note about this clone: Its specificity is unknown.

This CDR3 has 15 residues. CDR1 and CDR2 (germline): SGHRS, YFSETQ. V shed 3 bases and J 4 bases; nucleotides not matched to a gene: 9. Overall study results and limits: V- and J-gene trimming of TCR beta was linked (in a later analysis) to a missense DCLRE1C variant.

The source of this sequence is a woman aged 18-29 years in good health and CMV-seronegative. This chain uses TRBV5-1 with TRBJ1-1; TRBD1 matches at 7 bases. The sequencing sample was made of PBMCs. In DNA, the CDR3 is TGCGCCAGCAGCTGGTATGACAGGGACGGCACTGAAGCTTTCTTT. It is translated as CASSWYDRDGTEAFF.